The 2 T cell receptor beta chains below all came from one sample that was sequenced in a study of spatial heterogeneity in lung cancer. This sample's time point: sample taken at primary tumor resection. Unsorted samples of tumor, nontumor lung or frozen PBMC had their whole RNA sequenced. TCRdb fed the 5' RACE reads into MiXCR, producing one record per CDR3 protein. The data contain roughly 17,000 distinct CDR3 sequences, under 20% of them singletons. This specimen consisted of PBMCs, obtained at surgery. These receptors were obtained from a male donor with early-stage non-small cell lung cancer.

This clonotype was seen at least ten times. V and J are TRBV2 and TRBJ2-5; D uncertain. The V end was cut by 1 base, the J end by 5 bases, with 2 bases between. This CDR3 has 11 residues. In germline, CDR1 is SNHLY, CDR2 FYNNEI. The CDR3 DNA reads as TGTGCCAGCAGTGAAGAGGAGACCCAGTACTTC. This codes for CASSEEETQYF. Variable domain in full (rest from reference TRBV2 and TRBJ2-5): EPEVTQTPSHQVTQMGQEVILRCVPISNHLYFYWYRQILGQKVEFLVSFYNNEISEKSEIFDDQFSVERPDGSNFTLKIRSTKLEDSAMYFCASSEEETQYFGPGTRLLVL.

This clonotype has a count of ten or more. The rearrangement links TRBV3-1 to TRBJ1-2; D is unclear. Germline loops: CDR1 LGHDT, CDR2 YNNKEL (reference sequence). CDR3 size: 15 residues. The V and J ends lost 8 bases and 2 bases respectively, with 18 bases between them. The CDR3 spells CASSLLGVPNYGYTF. The DNA of the CDR3 is TGTGCCAGCTCACTCCTGGGAGTGCCGAACTATGGCTACACCTTC.